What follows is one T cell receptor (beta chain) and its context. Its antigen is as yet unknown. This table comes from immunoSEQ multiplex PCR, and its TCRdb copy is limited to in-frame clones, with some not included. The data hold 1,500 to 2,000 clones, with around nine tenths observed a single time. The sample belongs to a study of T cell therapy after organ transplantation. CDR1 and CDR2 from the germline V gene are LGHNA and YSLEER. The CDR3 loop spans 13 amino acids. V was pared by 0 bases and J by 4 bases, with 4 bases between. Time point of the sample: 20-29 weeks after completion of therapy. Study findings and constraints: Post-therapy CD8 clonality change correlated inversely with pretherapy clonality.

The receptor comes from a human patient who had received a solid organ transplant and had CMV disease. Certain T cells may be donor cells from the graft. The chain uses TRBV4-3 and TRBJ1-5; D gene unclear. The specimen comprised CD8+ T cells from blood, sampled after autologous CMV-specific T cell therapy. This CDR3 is CASSQDWNQPQHF. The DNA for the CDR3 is TGCGCCAGCAGCCAAGATTGGAATCAGCCCCAGCATTTT.